This T cell receptor (beta chain) appears in the sequencing data of a study of shared clonotypes between healthy human individuals. In the study's own analysis: Filtering was not the same, since immunoSEQ gave junction-only sequences without quality scores. Produced via immunoSEQ multiplex PCR; TCRdb's table is partial and in-frame only. From that table come the V and J calls and clone size; the DNA was used to work out D and trimming. The table lists 2,100,000 or so clones, 90% to 97% of them singletons. General study results and limits: Only blood was sampled, and tissue TCR repertoires likely differ from blood ones.

V lost 8 bases to trimming and J lost 2 bases; unmatched junction nucleotides: 6. The V gene's germline CDR1 is SGHAT and CDR2 FQNNGV. This CDR3 has 15 residues. Comment on this clone: The antigen is not known.

The clonotype was recovered from a man aged 18 to 30 in good health. The chain combines TRBV11-2 with TRBJ2-2; TRBD1 matches 9 bases. The sample consisted of naive CD4+ T cells sorted from blood. The subset: CD45RA+ positively selected. CDR3 bases: TGTGCCAGCGACAACAGGGGGCTTAACACCGGGGAGCTGTTTTTT. Protein product: CASDNRGLNTGELFF.